The following is a TCR beta chain sequence with its context. The length of the CDR3 is 14 residues. Trimming removed 4 bases at V and 5 bases at J, with 9 bases between. Germline values: CDR1 LNHDA, CDR2 SQIVND (reference sequence). Time point noted: persistent/refractory GD, antithyroid drugs over 5 years with positive TRAb. PBMCs provided the RNA from which the TCR library was made. It was an endocrinology department in Xi'an, China, that provided the patients. Through Arm-PCR of CDR3 regions and iRepertoire HTBI primers, TCR beta libraries were built. TCRdb re-analysed the multiplex PCR reads in MiXCR, keeping a single row per CDR3 protein. The sample holds some 470,000 distinct CDR3 sequences, roughly a fifth seen once. This specimen comes from a study of regulatory T cells in long-lasting Graves disease.

This chain uses TRBV19 with TRBJ1-6; the D gene is possibly TRBD1 (6 bases). The sequence was collected from a female donor with Graves disease. Specimen: peripheral blood mononuclear cells (PBMCs), collected when the disease was refractory, from a patient treated with antithyroid drugs. The CDR3 DNA sequence: TGTGCCAGTAGTAGGACAGAGGATAATTCACCCCTCCACTTT. Translating it yields CASSRTEDNSPLHF. Combining the CDR3 with reference TRBV19 and TRBJ1-6 gives the whole variable domain DGGITQSPKYLFRKEGQNVTLSCEQNLNHDAMYWYRQDPGQGLRLIYYSQIVNDFQKGDIAEGYSVSREKKESFPLTVTSAQKNPTAFYLCASSRTEDNSPLHFGNGTRLTVT.